This record concerns one T cell receptor (beta chain) sequence. Its antigen is still unknown. A read error may account for a junction end that differs from germline. The PCR ran on 60 Vbeta and 13 Jbeta primers. As processed by the authors: Roughly 83 million unique TCR beta chains, about 11 million of them shared, were counted by a later analysis. Method: immunoSEQ multiplex PCR; TCRdb's copy keeps in-frame clones and lacks some. The D gene and trimming were derived from the DNA, and the V and J assignments and clone size from that table. This sample has tens of thousands of clones; approximately 83% occur once, and the top ten carry about 3.8%. This entry comes from a study of cytomegalovirus exposure and HLA in healthy donors. Study-wide results and caveats: In vitro assays verified that three CMV-associated chains recognized CMV antigens specifically. The study listed 164 cytomegalovirus-associated TCR beta chains. From TCR beta sequences, most subjects' HLA-A and HLA-B alleles were reportedly predicted accurately.

CDR1 and CDR2 (germline): MGHDK, SYGVNS. The length of the CDR3 is 13 residues. The V and J genes are TRBV25-1 and TRBJ2-7; 12 nucleotides match TRBD1. The source is a man in his forties or fifties in good health and CMV-seronegative. Sequenced material: PBMCs. In nucleotides, the CDR3 is TGTGCCAGCAGTGCCCGGGACAGGGGGCCCCTGATATTC. This encodes CASSARDRGPLIF.